This T cell receptor beta chain was observed in a study of T-cell memory formation after mild COVID-19. V lost 3 bases and J lost 6; bases outside the gene matches: 9. Germline V gene sequence: CDR1 SEHNR, CDR2 FQNEAQ (reference sequence). The CDR3 is 17 amino acids. This clonotype was seen many times. Using its own MiXCR run on the 5' RACE reads, TCRdb lists one record per CDR3 protein. The sample has approximately 12,000 distinct CDR3 sequences; more than 12% are singletons. This clonotype was obtained from a man younger than 30 who had mild COVID-19 (a few samples of this study predate the infection). Cell type and time point are not known. Material: PBMCs or a T cell subset sorted from them (not recorded which). The chain has TRBV7-9 and TRBJ2-2; 11 bases map to TRBD2. The CDR3 bases are TGTGCCAGCAGCTTTCCGACTAGCGGGGTTTTACCCGGGGAGCTGTTTTTT. This encodes CASSFPTSGVLPGELFF.